These 29 T cell receptor beta chains share one sample of origin, sequenced in a study of low-dose radiotherapy and immunotherapy resistance in tumors. Documented time point: before trial treatment. TRAV- and TRBV-specific primers were used for first-strand cDNA, which covered alpha and beta chains. TCRs underwent roughly 19 PCR cycles of amplification with a constant-region primer and V-primer adapter. TCRdb reanalysed the reads using MiXCR and keeps one entry per CDR3 protein. The table has about 39,000 distinct CDR3 sequences, roughly 31% seen once. Source: PBMCs, taken before treatment. The receptors stem from a male donor with gallbladder cancer.

This chain uses TRBV9 with TRBJ2-6; D is unclear. Trimming left V 7 bases short and J 0 bases short, with 5 bases between. Per germline, CDR1 SGDLS and CDR2 YYNGEE. The length of the CDR3 is 13 residues. CDR3 bases: TGTGCCAGCCGAACCTCTGGGGCCAACGTCCTGACTTTC. It translates to CASRTSGANVLTF.

This clonotype was detected many times. This sequence joins TRBV10-3 and TRBJ1-1; D is possibly TRBD1 (5 bases). The length of the CDR3 is 14 residues. Between the trimmed V and J ends, which lost 3 bases and 2 bases, there was a span of 10 bases. The germline gives CDR1 ENHRY, CDR2 SYGVKD. The CDR3 region has the DNA TGTGCCATCAGTGATAGGGGTCGAAACACTGAAGCTTTCTTT. Its translation: CAISDRGRNTEAFF.

This clonotype occurred many times. The gene calls are TRBV19 and TRBJ2-2; D unclear. Germline V CDR1 and CDR2: LNHDA, SQIVND (reference sequence). This CDR3 region has 13 residues. V was cut by 3 bases and J by 1 base, with 3 bases left in between. The CDR3 DNA is TGTGCCAGTAGTATCGGGAACACCGGGGAGCTGTTTTTT. As protein: CASSIGNTGELFF. Supplemented by reference TRBV19 and TRBJ2-2, the full variable domain reads DGGITQSPKYLFRKEGQNVTLSCEQNLNHDAMYWYRQDPGQGLRLIYYSQIVNDFQKGDIAEGYSVSREKKESFPLTVTSAQKNPTAFYLCASSIGNTGELFFGEGSRLTVL.

In its sample, this clonotype is medium-sized. This chain joins TRBV28 and TRBJ2-7; the match to TRBD1 covers 11 bases. V lost 5 bases and J lost 2; bases outside the gene matches: 5. CDR3 length: 15 amino acids. In germline, CDR1 is MDHEN, CDR2 SYDVKM. CDR3 loop: CASSVGQGVPYEQYF. CDR3 in DNA: TGTGCCAGCAGTGTGGGACAGGGGGTCCCCTACGAGCAGTACTTC.

The J gene is TRBJ2-7, the V gene TRBV6-4, with 9 bases aligning to TRBD1. The CDR3 has 14 residues. The germline V gene encodes CDR1 MRHNA and CDR2 SNTAGT. The V segment lost 6 bases and the J segment 4 bases; nucleotides outside the gene matches: 7. The DNA for the CDR3 is TGTGCCAGCAGACCGGGACAGGGATCTTACGAGCAGTACTTC. It translates to CASRPGQGSYEQYF.

The chain employs TRBV5-3 and TRBJ2-7, with TRBD2 identical over 7 bases. TRBV5-3 is labeled an ORF, and its function is uncertain. The CDR3 contains 14 residues. Trimming removed 8 bases from V and 2 bases from J; junction bases left unmatched: 10. The CDR3: CASSPRGVTYEQYF. CDR3 DNA: TGTGCCAGCAGCCCCCGGGGGGTTACCTACGAGCAGTACTTC.

This clonotype was detected only a few times. The V and J genes are TRBV6-1 and TRBJ2-7; D is possibly TRBD1 (6 bases). Trimming stripped 7 bases from V and 6 bases from J, with 22 bases between. The germline gives CDR1 MNHNS, CDR2 SASEGT. This CDR3 contains 15 residues. The CDR3 DNA is TGTGCCAGCATTCTCCGGGACACGCTGCTCTCCGAGCAGTACTTC. Its translation: CASILRDTLLSEQYF.

This clonotype was counted many times. The rearrangement uses TRBV29-1 and TRBJ1-1, with D possibly being TRBD1 (5 bases). The germline gives CDR1 SQVTM, CDR2 ANQGSEA. This CDR3 has 14 amino acids. V dropped 4 bases and J dropped 1 base, with 13 bases sitting between them. The CDR3 bases are TGCAGCGTTGTGGGGGGTAGGGGGAACACTGAAGCTTTCTTT. Amino acids: CSVVGGRGNTEAFF. The entire variable domain, with the rest obtained from reference TRBV29-1 and TRBJ1-1, is as follows: SAVISQKPSRDICQRGTSLTIQCQVDSQVTMMFWYRQQPGQSLTLIATANQGSEATYESGFVIDKFPISRPNLTFSTLTVSNMSPEDSSIYLCSVVGGRGNTEAFFGQGTRLTVV.

Ten or more counts support this clonotype. The CDR3 is CASSPPLAGSYEQYF. CDR3 in DNA: TGTGCCAGCTCACCACCGTTAGCGGGCTCCTACGAGCAGTACTTC. The rearrangement links TRBV18 to TRBJ2-7, with 7 bases lining up with TRBD2. Germline V gene data show CDR1 as KGHSH and CDR2 as LQKENI. The length of the CDR3 is 15 residues. The J segment lost 0 bases and the V segment lost 0 bases, leaving 2 bases of the junction unmatched.

This chain links TRBV4-2 with TRBJ1-5, with a weak D call TRBD1 (6 bases). This CDR3 has 15 amino acids. Germline lookup yields CDR1 LGHNA and CDR2 YNFKEQ. The V and J ends lost 4 bases and 5 bases respectively, with 15 bases between them. The CDR3 loop is CASSRGGGSDQPQHF. The CDR3 region has the DNA TGTGCCAGCAGCCGAGGGGGGGGGTCCGATCAGCCCCAGCATTTT.

The chain combines TRBV20-1 with TRBJ1-4; D unclear. Trimming stripped 2 bases from V and 8 bases from J, with 12 bases between. Germline CDR1 and CDR2: DFQATT and SNEGSKA (reference sequence). The CDR3 extends over 13 amino acids. CDR3 sequence reads: CSARKDYSEKLFF. The CDR3 nucleotides read TGCAGTGCTAGAAAGGACTATTCAGAAAAACTGTTTTTT.

This clonotype has ten or more counts. The V and J genes are TRBV10-3 and TRBJ2-5; the match to TRBD2 covers 7 bases. Trimming removed 6 bases from V and 1 base from J; junction bases left unmatched: 14. The CDR3 is 17 amino acids. Per the germline V gene, CDR1 is ENHRY and CDR2 is SYGVKD. CDR3 sequence: CAISPIRGGGPQETQYF. Written as DNA, the CDR3 is TGTGCCATCAGCCCCATAAGGGGCGGGGGACCCCAAGAGACCCAGTACTTC.

The sample holds many counts of this clonotype. The chain couples TRBV27 to TRBJ2-5, with a weak D call TRBD1 (6 bases). Germline V gene sequence: CDR1 MNHEY, CDR2 SMNVEV (reference sequence). The CDR3 loop spans 14 amino acids. Trimming pared 0 bases from V and 9 bases from J, leaving 14 bases between. DNA for the CDR3: TGTGCCAGCAGTTTATCACGGACAGCGGAGGCCCAGTACTTC. Translating gives CASSLSRTAEAQYF.

This clonotype is judged medium-sized (0.01 to 0.1%). The rearrangement links TRBV28 to TRBJ1-2; D possibly corresponds to TRBD1 (5 bases). CDR1 is MDHEN and CDR2 is SYDVKM in the germline V gene. V was cut by 6 bases and J by 4 bases, with 15 bases left in between. The length of the CDR3 is 14 residues. Written as DNA, the CDR3 is TGTGCCAGCAGCACAGGACTCCAATCCTATGGCTACACCTTC. Encoded protein: CASSTGLQSYGYTF.

There are many counts of this clonotype. The chain couples TRBV19 to TRBJ2-6; no firm D call. The CDR3 loop spans 16 amino acids. From germline, CDR1 is LNHDA and CDR2 SQIVND (reference sequence). Trimming stripped 3 bases from V and 0 bases from J, with 9 bases between. The CDR3 nucleotides are TGTGCCAGTAGTATCGGAAGGAACTCTGGGGCCAACGTCCTGACTTTC. It yields the protein CASSIGRNSGANVLTF.

The chain employs TRBV29-1 and TRBJ1-5; no clear D. V lost 1 base, J lost 7 bases, and 11 bases lay in between. The CDR3 length is 13 residues. The germline V gene encodes CDR1 SQVTM and CDR2 ANQGSEA. The CDR3 nucleotides read TGCAGCGTTGAAGCTGGTCCTGGGCAGCCCCAGCATTTT. This codes for CSVEAGPGQPQHF.

This clonotype was detected ten times or more. This chain uses TRBV10-3 with TRBJ2-3, with D possibly TRBD2 on 6 matching bases. The CDR3 totals 13 residues. Trimming shortened V by 4 bases and J by 1 base, and 6 bases separated the two germline ends. Germline CDR1 is ENHRY and CDR2 is SYGVKD. The CDR3 protein is CAISAGGTDTQYF. In DNA, the CDR3 is TGTGCCATCAGTGCGGGGGGCACAGATACGCAGTATTTT.

This clonotype is labeled as medium-sized. The V and J genes are TRBV6-2 or TRBV6-3 and TRBJ1-2; 7 positions agree with TRBD1. Trimming at V came to 5 bases and at J to 8 bases, leaving 17 bases not matched to a gene. Germline V lookup: CDR1 MNHEY, CDR2 SVGEGT. The CDR3 has 16 residues. CDR3 sequence (DNA): TGTGCCAGCAGTGAAGGTCCATCCGGGACAGTAGGCGGCTACACCTTC. It codes for CASSEGPSGTVGGYTF.

This clonotype was observed at least ten times. V gene TRBV19 combines with J gene TRBJ2-7, with 8 bases aligning to TRBD1. The ends lost 5 bases at V and 0 bases at J; junction bases unmatched: 6. This CDR3 contains 15 residues. The germline gives CDR1 LNHDA, CDR2 SQIVND (reference sequence). CDR3 residues: CASSEQGVPSYEQYF. In DNA, the CDR3 is TGTGCCAGTAGTGAACAGGGGGTCCCCTCCTACGAGCAGTACTTC.

The V and J genes are TRBV3-1 and TRBJ2-4; 8 bases align to TRBD2. The trim removed 4 bases at V and 2 bases at J, leaving 4 bases unmatched. This CDR3 is 15 amino acids long. Germline-derived CDR1 and CDR2 are LGHDT and YNNKEL (reference sequence). The CDR3 loop reads CASSPRGGTKNIQYF. As DNA, the CDR3 is TGTGCCAGCAGCCCCCGGGGGGGAACCAAAAACATTCAGTACTTC.

The J gene is TRBJ2-1, the V gene TRBV4-2, with 13 bases matching TRBD2. The CDR3 extends over 16 amino acids. With 1 base clipped from V and 8 bases from J, the junction kept 5 bases outside the gene matches. Germline V CDR1 and CDR2: LGHNA, YNFKEQ. The CDR3 region has the DNA TGTGCCAGCAGCCAAGCGCTCGGACTAGCGGGGGATGAGCAGTTCTTC. This translates into CASSQALGLAGDEQFF.

This clonotype was picked up many times. This chain connects TRBV5-4 to TRBJ1-2; no clear D gene. The V gene lost 5 bases and the J gene lost 5 bases, with 10 bases spanning the gap. The CDR3 totals 12 residues. CDR1 is SGHNT, CDR2 YYREEE, per germline (reference sequence). The chain's CDR3 is CASSPDGYGYTF. CDR3 sequence (DNA): TGTGCCAGCAGTCCGGACGGTTATGGCTACACCTTC.

V usage is TRBV6-1 and J usage is TRBJ2-7, with TRBD1 matching over 8 bases. Germline V gene lookup returns CDR1 MNHNS and CDR2 SASEGT. J gave up 2 bases and V 11 bases, and 17 bases lay outside the gene matches. The CDR3 runs to 16 residues. The CDR3, as DNA: TGTGCCTCCCGACGCTCCACCGGGACAGGAGCCTACGAGCAGTACTTC. Translation: CASRRSTGTGAYEQYF.

This clonotype was picked up many times. This chain connects TRBV18 to TRBJ2-1; possibly TRBD1 for D (6 bases). From germline, CDR1 is KGHSH and CDR2 LQKENI. V shed 2 bases and J shed 6 bases, with 17 bases lying between them. CDR3 length: 16 residues. CDR3 residues: CASSPSQAGVGNEQFF. DNA for the CDR3: TGTGCCAGCTCACCATCCCAGGCAGGGGTCGGCAATGAGCAGTTCTTC.

The sample holds many counts of this clonotype. This CDR3 is CASSFGVEQYF. CDR3 bases: TGTGCCAGCAGCTTCGGTGTCGAGCAGTACTTC. The gene calls are TRBV7-9 and TRBJ2-7; no clear D. This CDR3 spans 11 amino acids. With 3 bases removed from V and 6 bases from J, the gap between germline ends came to 6 bases. The germline gives CDR1 SEHNR, CDR2 FQNEAQ (reference sequence). The full variable domain, completed using reference TRBV7-9 and TRBJ2-7, is DTGVSQNPRHKITKRGQNVTFRCDPISEHNRLYWYRQTLGQGPEFLTYFQNEAQLEKSRLLSDRFSAERPKGSFSTLEIQRTEQGDSAMYLCASSFGVEQYFGPGTRLTVT.

The genes are TRBV5-1 and TRBJ1-1, with 9 bases matching TRBD1. The CDR3 runs 13 residues. Germline CDR1 reads SGHRS; CDR2 reads YFSETQ. V lost 3 bases to trimming and J lost 5 bases; unmatched junction nucleotides: 2. The CDR3 spells CASSWTGATEAFF. For the CDR3, the DNA is TGCGCCAGCAGCTGGACAGGGGCGACTGAAGCTTTCTTT.

This clonotype has at least ten counts. The rearrangement links TRBV20-1 to TRBJ2-2; no firm D call. CDR1 is DFQATT and CDR2 is SNEGSKA in the germline V gene (reference sequence). The CDR3 covers 13 residues. V was cut by 6 bases and J by 4 bases, with 12 bases left in between. CDR3 in DNA: TGCAGTGCCGGGTCTACCCTCACCGGGGAGCTGTTTTTT. It codes for CSAGSTLTGELFF.

Points on this clonotype: This likely came from a read error, as a far larger clone is one base away. This chain links TRBV6-8 with TRBJ1-4; D gene uncertain. Germline CDR1 is MNHGY and CDR2 is SAAAGT. There are 16 residues in the CDR3. CDR3 in amino acids: CVSSEGGGVPNEKLFF. The CDR3 bases are TGTGTCAGCAGTGAAGGTGGAGGAGTTCCGAATGAAAAACTGTTTTTT.

There are many counts of this clonotype. The chain combines TRBV7-2 with TRBJ2-1; D could derive from TRBD1 or TRBD2 (5 bases each). CDR1 is SGHTA, CDR2 FQGNSA, per germline. With 7 bases removed from V and 7 bases from J, the gap between germline ends came to 17 bases. The CDR3 has 14 amino acids. CDR3 coding DNA: TGTGCCAGCACCCTCGTTGGGGGAAGGAATGAGCAGTTCTTC. As protein: CASTLVGGRNEQFF. The whole variable domain, filled in from reference TRBV7-2 and TRBJ2-1, reads GAGVSQSPSNKVTEKGKDVELRCDPISGHTALYWYRQSLGQGLEFLIYFQGNSAPDKSGLPSDRFSAERTGGSVSTLTIQRTQQEDSAVYLCASTLVGGRNEQFFGPGTRLTVL.